The 31 T cell receptor beta chains reported below all come from one sample, sequenced in a study of T cell repertoires in cytomegalovirus infection. TCRdb re-called the reads through MiXCR, storing one row per CDR3 protein. The table lists some 500,000 distinct CDR3 sequences, about 33% of them singletons. Their recognized antigens are unknown. Sample: cultured PBMCs, taken from culture after CMV antigen stimulation. The source of these receptors is a human donor in good health (CMV status not recorded). Some clones in this sample may be carry-over from other donors' samples.

This clonotype was recorded a few times. The V and J genes are TRBV15 and TRBJ2-1; TRBD2 agrees at 9 bases. The CDR3 has 16 residues. V lost 2 bases and J lost 3; bases outside the gene matches: 5. The germline gives CDR1 LNHNV, CDR2 YYDKDF (reference sequence). The CDR3 region is CATSRSSGNNYNEQFF. CDR3 nucleotide sequence: TGTGCCACCAGCAGATCTAGCGGGAACAACTACAATGAGCAGTTCTTC.

This clonotype came up many times. CDR3 sequence reads: CASSLRRDRTDTQYF. For the CDR3, the DNA is TGCGCCAGCAGCCTCCGCCGGGATCGTACAGATACGCAGTATTTT. The chain has TRBV4-1 and TRBJ2-3; D perhaps matches TRBD2 (5 bases). This CDR3 spans 15 amino acids. V lost 4 bases, J lost 3 bases, and 14 bases lay in between. The V gene's germline CDR1 is MGHRA and CDR2 YSYEKL.

Ten or more counts support this clonotype. This chain joins TRBV7-2 and TRBJ1-2; D is undetermined. Trimming pared 5 bases from V and 2 bases from J, leaving 6 bases between. Germline V lookup: CDR1 SGHTA, CDR2 FQGNSA. The CDR3 runs 12 residues. Written as DNA, the CDR3 is TGTGCCAGCAGCCCGAACAACTATGGCTACACCTTC. Translating it yields CASSPNNYGYTF. The entire variable domain, with the rest obtained from reference TRBV7-2 and TRBJ1-2, is as follows: GAGVSQSPSNKVTEKGKDVELRCDPISGHTALYWYRQSLGQGLEFLIYFQGNSAPDKSGLPSDRFSAERTGGSVSTLTIQRTQQEDSAVYLCASSPNNYGYTFGSGTRLTVV.

The rearrangement links TRBV28 to TRBJ2-7; D tentatively fits TRBD1 or TRBD2 (6 bases each). Germline loops: CDR1 MDHEN, CDR2 SYDVKM. V lost 5 bases and J 3 bases, leaving 17 bases between the germline ends. The CDR3 covers 15 residues. CDR3 sequence reads: CASSPIGGGGYEQYV. The CDR3 coding sequence is TGTGCCAGCAGTCCCATCGGGGGCGGTGGCTACGAGCAGTACGTC.

The V and J genes are TRBV28 and TRBJ1-4; the D is unclear. Germline V gene sequence: CDR1 MDHEN, CDR2 SYDVKM. The V and J ends lost 8 bases and 0 bases respectively, with 7 bases between them. The CDR3 is made up of 13 amino acids. The CDR3 protein is CASGRATNEKLFF. The CDR3 DNA follows: TGTGCCAGCGGCCGGGCAACTAATGAAAAACTGTTTTTT.

This clonotype appeared many times. V and J are TRBV7-6 and TRBJ2-7; 11 bases align to TRBD2. CDR3 size: 17 residues. The germline V gene has CDR1 SGHVS and CDR2 FNYEAQ. The ends lost 3 bases at V and 0 bases at J; junction bases unmatched: 7. In DNA, the CDR3 is TGTGCCAGCAGCTTCTCAAAGACTAGCGGGGACTCCTACGAGCAGTACTTC. This sequence encodes CASSFSKTSGDSYEQYF.

This clonotype showed up many times. V usage is TRBV7-2 and J usage is TRBJ2-1, with D tentatively TRBD2 (5 bases). The germline V gene encodes CDR1 SGHTA and CDR2 FQGNSA. V gave up 1 base and J gave up 6 bases, with 7 bases separating them. CDR3 length: 13 residues. The CDR3 spells CASSLGEGNEQFF. CDR3 coding DNA: TGTGCCAGCAGCTTAGGTGAGGGCAATGAGCAGTTCTTC.

In this sample, this clonotype turned up many times. This chain connects TRBV10-3 to TRBJ2-7; D possibly corresponds to TRBD2 (5 bases). Germline V gene data show CDR1 as ENHRY and CDR2 as SYGVKD. The CDR3 consists of 13 residues. V lost 7 bases and J lost 6, with 16 bases in between. The CDR3 nucleotides read TGTGCCATCAACGACCCCCTACGGGGCGAGCAGTACGTC. It codes for CAINDPLRGEQYV.

The rearrangement joins TRBV7-2 to TRBJ2-2, with D possibly being TRBD1 or TRBD2 (5 bases each). Germline CDR1 is SGHTA and CDR2 is FQGNSA. Deletions cut 4 bases from V and 5 bases from J, with 8 bases between. This CDR3 spans 13 amino acids. Here the CDR3 DNA reads TGTGCCAGCAGCTCCAGGGAGACCGGGGAGCTGTTTTTT. It translates to CASSSRETGELFF.

The chain is built from TRBV5-4 and TRBJ2-3; 11 bases are a match to TRBD2. The V segment lost 5 bases and the J segment 4 bases; nucleotides outside the gene matches: 9. This CDR3 region has 16 residues. Germline values: CDR1 SGHNT, CDR2 YYREEE (reference sequence). The CDR3 sequence: CASRPVLAGESDTQYF. In nucleotides, the CDR3 is TGTGCCAGCAGGCCCGTACTAGCGGGAGAGTCAGATACGCAGTATTTT.

This chain links TRBV12-3 or TRBV12-4 with TRBJ1-1; a possible D gene is TRBD1 (5 bases). The CDR3 is 11 residues long. V lost 6 bases and J lost 7, with 9 bases in between. CDR3 coding DNA: TGTGCCAGCAGCCAGGGAGGTGAAGCTTTCTTT. It codes for CASSQGGEAFF.

This clonotype was counted only a few times. V gene TRBV6-6 combines with J gene TRBJ1-1, with 9 bases that match TRBD1. V shed 2 bases and J 2 bases; nucleotides not matched to a gene: 3. CDR1 and CDR2 from the germline V gene are MNHNY and SVGAGI (reference sequence). The CDR3 is 15 amino acids. The CDR3 is CASSYDRGFNTEAFF. In DNA form, the CDR3 reads TGTGCCAGCAGTTACGACAGGGGGTTCAACACTGAAGCTTTCTTT.

DNA for the CDR3: TGTGCCAGCAGTTTAGTTCCCCGGGACGAGCAGTACGTC. Translated: CASSLVPRDEQYV. The chain links TRBV6-1 to TRBJ2-7; no definite D call. Germline V gene sequence: CDR1 MNHNS, CDR2 SASEGT. CDR3 length: 13 residues. The ends were cut back, 5 bases at V and 5 bases at J, with 13 bases in the middle.

This chain connects TRBV2 to TRBJ1-2; no reliable D call. CDR1 is SNHLY, CDR2 FYNNEI, per germline. The CDR3 is 15 amino acids. Trimming stripped 7 bases from V and 1 base from J, with 16 bases between. CDR3 sequence reads: CASTLENGVNYGYTF. DNA of the CDR3: TGTGCCAGCACCCTTGAGAATGGGGTTAACTATGGCTACACCTTC.

This clonotype has more than one count but fewer than ten. The gene calls are TRBV6-6 and TRBJ2-5, with 8 bases identical to TRBD2. This CDR3 spans 15 amino acids. J was trimmed by 5 bases and V by 5 bases; bases with no gene match: 10. The germline V gene encodes CDR1 MNHNY and CDR2 SVGAGI (reference sequence). The DNA for the CDR3 is TGTGCCAGCAGTCGGACACTAGCGGCCGGGGAGACCCAGTACTTC. It yields the protein CASSRTLAAGETQYF.

The chain has TRBV7-3 and TRBJ2-1; D not resolved. This CDR3 contains 13 residues. V was trimmed by 2 bases and J by 6 bases, leaving 8 bases between them. Per germline, CDR1 SGHTA and CDR2 FQGTGA. The CDR3 DNA reads as TGTGCCAGCAGCTTATCTGCCGCCAATGAGCAGTTCTTC. Protein: CASSLSAANEQFF.

The chain joins TRBV29-1 to TRBJ1-3, with 10 positions matching TRBD1. CDR1 and CDR2 (germline): SQVTM, ANQGSEA. This CDR3 is built from 12 residues. CDR3 residues: CRGTGDGNTIYF. The CDR3 DNA reads as TGCAGGGGGACAGGGGATGGAAACACCATATATTTT.

This clonotype was picked up one time. V gene TRBV5-1 combines with J gene TRBJ1-1, with 7 bases fitting TRBD1. V shed 7 bases and J 6 bases; nucleotides not matched to a gene: 6. There are 12 residues in the CDR3. Germline CDR1 reads SGHRS; CDR2 reads YFSETQ. The CDR3 region is CASHRQGAEAFF. In nucleotides, the CDR3 is TGCGCCAGCCATAGACAGGGAGCTGAAGCTTTCTTT.

The chain joins TRBV20-1 to TRBJ2-1; D might be TRBD2 (5 bases). Germline V gene sequence: CDR1 DFQATT, CDR2 SNEGSKA (reference sequence). V shed 3 bases and J shed 7 bases, with 13 bases lying between them. This CDR3 has 13 residues. CDR3 nucleotide sequence: TGCAGTGCTAGGGACTTTCAGACAAATGAGCAGTTCTTC. The encoded protein is CSARDFQTNEQFF.

CDR3 sequence reads: CASSLSRQYNEQFF. The DNA of the CDR3 is TGTGCCAGCAGTTTATCCCGGCAGTACAATGAGCAGTTCTTC. The chain has TRBV27 and TRBJ2-1, with D uncertain. The CDR3 runs to 14 residues. Trimming shortened V by 0 bases and J by 4 bases, and 7 bases separated the two germline ends. CDR1 and CDR2 from the germline V gene are MNHEY and SMNVEV (reference sequence).

In this sample, this clonotype turned up a few times. The V and J genes are TRBV4-3 and TRBJ1-1; tentatively, D is TRBD1 (6 bases). CDR3 length: 14 amino acids. The V gene lost 0 bases and the J gene lost 8 bases, with 13 bases spanning the gap. Germline CDR1 and CDR2: LGHNA and YSLEER. The CDR3 nucleotides read TGCGCCAGCAGCCAAGATCTGGGGGCGCGGGAAGCTTTCTTT. The encoded protein is CASSQDLGAREAFF.

This sequence joins TRBV2 and TRBJ2-7, with a tentative D call TRBD2 (6 bases). The CDR3 runs 14 residues. Germline V gene data show CDR1 as SNHLY and CDR2 as FYNNEI. The ends were cut back, 6 bases at V and 1 base at J, with 13 bases in the middle. The CDR3 spells CASRPGLNSYEQYF. The CDR3 DNA follows: TGTGCCAGCAGGCCGGGACTCAATTCCTACGAGCAGTACTTC.

This clonotype was seen only a few times. This chain links TRBV18 with TRBJ2-2; a weak D match, TRBD2 (5 bases). V was clipped by 4 bases and J by 1 base, with 10 bases between them. This CDR3 has 15 amino acids. Germline CDR1 is KGHSH and CDR2 is LQKENI. Here the CDR3 reads CASSLTGKNTGELFF. CDR3 in DNA: TGTGCCAGCTCACTGACGGGAAAGAACACCGGGGAGCTGTTTTTT.

V usage is TRBV12-3 or TRBV12-4 and J usage is TRBJ2-1; no reliable D call. Between the trimmed V and J ends, which lost 5 bases and 5 bases, there was a span of 13 bases. The CDR3 runs 14 residues. The CDR3 region has the DNA TGTGCCAGCAGTGTCGACGGGCTCAACAATGAGCAGTTCTTC. Translated, it gives CASSVDGLNNEQFF.

The table lists this clonotype with a count of one. J is TRBJ2-5 and V is TRBV2, with a possible D match to TRBD2 (7 bases). Germline loops: CDR1 SNHLY, CDR2 FYNNEI. With 6 bases removed from V and 3 bases from J, the gap between germline ends came to 11 bases. This CDR3 spans 13 amino acids. In DNA, the CDR3 is TGTGCCAGCAGACGGGGGGCCGAAGAGACCCAGTACTTC. Its translation: CASRRGAEETQYF.

In this sample, this clonotype turned up many times. The V call is TRBV7-6, the J call TRBJ2-1; D unclear. In germline, CDR1 is SGHVS, CDR2 FNYEAQ. CDR3 length: 11 residues. V lost 2 bases to trimming and J lost 7 bases, with 3 bases between them. The CDR3 loop reads CASSLQNEQFF. The CDR3 bases are TGTGCCAGCAGCTTACAGAATGAGCAGTTCTTC.

Points on this clonotype: A clone one base away is much larger, so this may be a read error. V usage is TRBV7-2 and J usage is TRBJ2-5; D unclear. Trimming left V 2 bases short and J 4 bases short, with 17 bases between. Germline CDR1 is SGHTA and CDR2 is FQGNSA. The CDR3 has 16 residues. The CDR3 nucleotides are TGTGCCAGCAGCTTAAATAGACTGGGTGATGGAGAGACCCAGTACTTC. Translated, it gives CASSLNRLGDGETQYF.

This chain joins TRBV7-4 and TRBJ2-1, with 11 bases lining up with TRBD1. This CDR3 is built from 16 residues. CDR1 SGHVT and CDR2 SQSDAQ come from the germline V gene. V lost 5 bases, J lost 4 bases, and 7 bases stayed unmatched. This CDR3 is CASSLPGQGVYNEQFF. The CDR3 nucleotides read TGTGCCAGCAGCCTCCCGGGACAGGGGGTATACAATGAGCAGTTCTTC.

This clonotype was recorded many times. J is TRBJ2-7 and V is TRBV7-2; 7 nucleotides agree with TRBD2. Germline V CDR1 and CDR2: SGHTA, FQGNSA. This CDR3 is 15 amino acids long. Germline trimming cut 1 base from V and 4 bases from J; bases unmatched to any gene: 7. CDR3 region: CASSLGRELSYEQYF. Here the CDR3 DNA reads TGTGCCAGCAGCTTAGGGCGGGAGCTCTCTTACGAGCAGTACTTC.

This clonotype occurred many times. The gene calls are TRBV7-2 and TRBJ1-1; no definite D call. Trimming pared 0 bases from V and 5 bases from J, leaving 13 bases between. The germline gives CDR1 SGHTA, CDR2 FQGNSA. The CDR3 covers 15 residues. DNA for the CDR3: TGTGCCAGCAGCTTAGCTCTTGGCCTGAGGACTGAAGCTTTCTTT. Protein: CASSLALGLRTEAFF.

The chain employs TRBV19 and TRBJ1-2; D call uncertain. Between the trimmed V and J ends, which lost 6 bases and 1 base, there was a span of 15 bases. CDR3 size: 15 residues. Germline-derived CDR1 and CDR2 are LNHDA and SQIVND (reference sequence). CDR3 coding DNA: TGTGCCAGTAGACAAGACGGACTCCATAACTATGGCTACACCTTC. It translates to CASRQDGLHNYGYTF.